This T cell receptor (beta chain) was identified in a study of cytomegalovirus exposure and HLA in healthy donors. Study-wide results and caveats: In a later analysis, V- and J-gene trimming of beta chains associated with a DCLRE1C missense variant, replicated independently. Relative to equally common others, HLA-associated TCR beta chains showed greater clonal expansion in a later analysis.

PCR amplification relied on 60 Vbeta primers (plus 13 Jbeta primers). Profiling relied on immunoSEQ multiplex PCR, and the TCRdb table lists in-frame clones only, not all of them. Among 63,000 or so clones listed, approximately 79% were seen once. Comments on this clone: Its antigen is unknown.

The CDR3 length is 16 residues. V dropped 1 base and J dropped 2 bases, with 15 bases sitting between them. CDR1 GTSNPN and CDR2 SVGIG come from the germline V gene (reference sequence). The chain uses TRBV30 and TRBJ1-3; no reliable D call. This clonotype originated in a woman in her 30s in good health and CMV-seronegative. The sample comprised PBMCs. In DNA form, the CDR3 reads TGTGCCTGGAGTGCACTCCCTGGGAGGACTGGAAACACCATATATTTT. Its protein product is CAWSALPGRTGNTIYF.